Listed below are T cell receptor beta chains from one sample, sequenced in a study of CD8+CD57+ T cells in acquired aplastic anemia. TCRdb analysed the reads with MiXCR anew, one entry per CDR3 protein. The sample consists of 150,000 to 200,000 distinct CDR3 sequences, roughly 65% of them appearing once. The material sequenced was sorted CD4+, CD8+, or CD8+CD57+ T cells (not recorded which) from PBMCs. These TCRs come from a human donor with aplastic anemia. Both conserved end residues are part of each CDR3. D genes are given only for firm matches. Clone size is not always given. Where it is, it says once, few, many or a class for expanded clones.

>TRBV10-1|.|many|TRBJ1-2
CASRGGSRCTF
TGCGCCAGCAGAGGGGGTTCTCGCTGCACCTTC
>TRBV20-1|TRBD2|.|TRBJ2-3
CSAREGGGAADTQYF
TGCAGTGCTAGAGAAGGCGGGGGGGCAGCAGATACGCAGTATTTT
>TRBV11-2|.|.|TRBJ2-7
CASSLEWGLSLYDQYF
TGTGCCAGCAGCCTAGAGTGGGGGCTTTCTTTATACGATCAGTACTTC
>TRBV24-1|.|few|TRBJ1-5
CATSDPGYNQPQHF
TGTGCCACCAGTGATCCAGGGTACAATCAGCCCCAGCATTTT
>TRBV2|TRBD2|.|TRBJ2-7
CASSDPAGKGNEQYF
TGTGCCAGCAGTGACCCAGCGGGGAAGGGTAACGAGCAGTACTTC
>TRBV20-1|.|.|TRBJ1-2
CSARENYGYTF
TGCAGTGCTAGAGAGAACTATGGCTACACCTTC
>TRBV11-3|TRBD1|.|TRBJ1-5
CASSRDHLGAGGEGNQPQHF
TGTGCCAGCAGCCGAGATCATCTTGGGGCAGGGGGTGAAGGCAATCAGCCACAGCATTTT
>TRBV10-2|.|.|TRBJ2-1
CASSDEFPVINEQFF
TGCGCCAGCAGTGATGAATTCCCCGTTATAAATGAGCAGTTCTTC
>TRBV4-2|.|.|TRBJ2-5
CASRQSAGEETQYF
TGTGCCAGCAGGCAGTCGGCAGGGGAGGAGACCCAGTACTTC
>TRBV10-3|TRBD1|.|TRBJ2-5
CAIAQGVEPGETQYF
TGTGCCATCGCTCAGGGGGTAGAACCAGGGGAGACCCAGTACTTC
>TRBV7-2|.|.|TRBJ2-3
CASSLGQRGTDTQYF
TGTGCCAGCAGCTTAGGACAGCGGGGCACAGATACGCAGTATTTT
>TRBV6-1|TRBD1|.|TRBJ1-3
CASSEGDSSGNTVYF
TGTGCCAGCAGTGAAGGGGACAGCTCTGGAAACACCGTATATTTT
>TRBV2|.|.|TRBJ2-3
CASRDTDTQYF
TGTGCCAGCAGGGACACAGATACGCAGTATTTT
>TRBV10-3|.|many|TRBJ1-5
CAISGTLYLPQHF
TGTGCCATCAGTGGGACCCTCTATCTGCCCCAGCATTTT
>TRBV25-1|.|.|TRBJ2-3
CASSILGREHTDTQYF
TGTGCCAGCAGTATTTTAGGACGGGAGCACACAGATACGCAGTATTTT
>TRBV10-3|.|.|TRBJ2-5
CAITQDPVSTGETQYF
TGTGCCATCACCCAGGATCCGGTCTCCACGGGGGAGACCCAGTACTTC